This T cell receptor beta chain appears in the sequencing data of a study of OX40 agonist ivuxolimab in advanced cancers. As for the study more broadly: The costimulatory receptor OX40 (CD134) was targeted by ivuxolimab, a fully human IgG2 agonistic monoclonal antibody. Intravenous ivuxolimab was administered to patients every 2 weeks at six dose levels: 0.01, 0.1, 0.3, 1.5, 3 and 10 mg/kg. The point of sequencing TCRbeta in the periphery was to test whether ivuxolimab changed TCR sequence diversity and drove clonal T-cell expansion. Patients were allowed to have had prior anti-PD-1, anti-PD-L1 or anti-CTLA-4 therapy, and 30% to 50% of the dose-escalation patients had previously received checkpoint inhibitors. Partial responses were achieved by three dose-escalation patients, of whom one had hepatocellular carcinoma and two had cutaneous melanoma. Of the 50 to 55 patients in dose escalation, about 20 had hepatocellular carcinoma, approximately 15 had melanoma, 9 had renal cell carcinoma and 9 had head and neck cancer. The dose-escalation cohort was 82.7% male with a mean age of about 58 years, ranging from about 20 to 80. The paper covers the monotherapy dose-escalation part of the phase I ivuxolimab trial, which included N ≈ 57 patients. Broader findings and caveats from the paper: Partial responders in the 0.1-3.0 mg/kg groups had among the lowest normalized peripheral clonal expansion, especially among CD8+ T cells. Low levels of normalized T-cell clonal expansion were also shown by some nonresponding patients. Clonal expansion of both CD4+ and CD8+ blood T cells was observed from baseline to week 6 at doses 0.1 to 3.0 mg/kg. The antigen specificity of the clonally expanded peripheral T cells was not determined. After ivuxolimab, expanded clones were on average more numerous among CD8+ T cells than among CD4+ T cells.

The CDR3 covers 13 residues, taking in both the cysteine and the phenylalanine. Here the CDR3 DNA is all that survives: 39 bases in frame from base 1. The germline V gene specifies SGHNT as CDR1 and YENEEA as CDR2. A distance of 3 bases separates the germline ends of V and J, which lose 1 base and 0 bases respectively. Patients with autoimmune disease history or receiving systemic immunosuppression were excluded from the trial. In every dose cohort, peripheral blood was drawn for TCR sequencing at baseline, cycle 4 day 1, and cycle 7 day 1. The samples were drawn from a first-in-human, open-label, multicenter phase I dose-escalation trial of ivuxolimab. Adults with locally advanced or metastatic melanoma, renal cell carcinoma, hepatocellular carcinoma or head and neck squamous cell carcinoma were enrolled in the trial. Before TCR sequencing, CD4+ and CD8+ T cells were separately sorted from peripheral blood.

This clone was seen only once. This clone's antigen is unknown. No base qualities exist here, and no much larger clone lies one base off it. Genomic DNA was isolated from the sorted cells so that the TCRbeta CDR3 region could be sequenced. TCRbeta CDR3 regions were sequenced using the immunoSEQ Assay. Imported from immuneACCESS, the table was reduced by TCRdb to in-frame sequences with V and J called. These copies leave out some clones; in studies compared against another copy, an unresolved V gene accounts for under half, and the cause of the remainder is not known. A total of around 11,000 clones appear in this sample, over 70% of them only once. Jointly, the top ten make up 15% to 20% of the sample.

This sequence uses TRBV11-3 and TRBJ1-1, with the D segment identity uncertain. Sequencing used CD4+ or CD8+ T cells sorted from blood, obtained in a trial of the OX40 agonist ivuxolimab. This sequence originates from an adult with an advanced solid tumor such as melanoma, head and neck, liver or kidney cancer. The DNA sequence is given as TGTGCCAGCAGCTTAGGCCTGAACACTGAAGCTTTCTTT. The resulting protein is CASSLGLNTEAFF.